A single sample gave rise to the 32 T cell receptor beta chains below, sequenced in a study of CD8 T cells in ankylosing spondylitis. Study observations and caveats: Roughly eight highly homologous variants made up a TCR beta motif that seemed to typify ankylosing spondylitis blood.

No antigen is known for these receptors. TCRdb passed the 5' RACE reads through MiXCR, listing each CDR3 protein once. The repertoire consists of fewer than 550,000 distinct CDR3 sequences, with less than 6% occurring once and the leading ten covering under 4.5%. The specimen sequenced was blood, either unsorted or a sorted T cell fraction (not recorded which). These receptors came from a male donor with ankylosing spondylitis.

This clonotype was detected many times. V is TRBV20-1 and J is TRBJ2-3; D perhaps matches TRBD2 (6 bases). CDR1 DFQATT and CDR2 SNEGSKA come from the germline V gene (reference sequence). The CDR3 is 16 amino acids. Trimming cost V 0 bases and J 0 bases, with 13 bases left between them. CDR3: CSARDRETYSTDTQYF. DNA for the CDR3: TGCAGTGCTAGAGATCGGGAGACTTATAGCACAGATACGCAGTATTTT.

The chain joins TRBV5-1 to TRBJ2-2; tentative D call: TRBD2 (6 bases). The CDR3 consists of 15 residues. Trimming shortened V by 6 bases and J by 5 bases, and 17 bases separated the two germline ends. The V gene's germline CDR1 is SGHRS and CDR2 YFSETQ. The DNA for the CDR3 is TGCGCCAGCAAGTCTCTTAGCGGAGTTACCGGGGAGCTGTTTTTT. Translating gives CASKSLSGVTGELFF.

The rearrangement joins TRBV10-3 to TRBJ2-7; 7 bases agree with TRBD1. V shed 2 bases and J 3 bases; nucleotides not matched to a gene: 10. The CDR3 extends over 16 amino acids. CDR1 ENHRY and CDR2 SYGVKD come from the germline V gene. The CDR3 nucleotides read TGTGCCATCAGTGAGATGGGTACAGGGGCCGACTACGAGCAGTACTTC. Translation gives CAISEMGTGADYEQYF.

This clonotype has at least ten counts. The chain employs TRBV18 and TRBJ1-3, with D unresolved. The CDR3 loop spans 16 amino acids. Germline V gene data show CDR1 as KGHSH and CDR2 as LQKENI. V lost 0 bases and J lost 9, with 18 bases in between. CDR3 sequence (DNA): TGTGCCAGCTCACCACCGTTCTCAGCGGGCGGTGGCACCATATATTTT. It yields the protein CASSPPFSAGGGTIYF.

The chain employs TRBV5-1 and TRBJ2-5, with a possible D match to TRBD2 (6 bases). V was cut by 3 bases and J by 7 bases, with 10 bases left in between. In germline, CDR1 is SGHRS, CDR2 YFSETQ. The CDR3 totals 12 residues. CDR3 in DNA: TGCGCCAGCAGCTGGGACGGGGGGACCCAGTACTTC. Encoded protein: CASSWDGGTQYF.

At least ten counts were recorded for this clonotype. The chain joins TRBV29-1 to TRBJ2-5; 9 bases are a match to TRBD1. This CDR3 contains 15 residues. Germline V gene sequence: CDR1 SQVTM, CDR2 ANQGSEA. After removal of 6 bases from V and 1 base from J, the junction contained 9 bases not matched to a gene. This chain's CDR3 is CSVKTGTGPQETQYF. The CDR3 DNA reads TGCAGCGTGAAAACCGGGACAGGGCCCCAAGAGACCCAGTACTTC.

This clonotype occurred many times. The chain uses TRBV28 and TRBJ1-5, with D tentatively TRBD1 (5 bases). This CDR3 is built from 14 residues. CDR1 is MDHEN, CDR2 SYDVKM, per germline. V gave up 8 bases and J gave up 4 bases, with 15 bases separating them. In nucleotides, the CDR3 is TGTGCCAGCTCCGGGGCGAATCGGAATCAGCCCCAGCATTTT. Its protein product is CASSGANRNQPQHF.

This clonotype has ten or more counts. The chain carries TRBV20-1 and TRBJ2-3; TRBD2 is a possible D gene (6 bases). The CDR3 extends over 15 amino acids. V lost 6 bases and J 2 bases, leaving 18 bases between the germline ends. Germline values: CDR1 DFQATT, CDR2 SNEGSKA (reference sequence). The CDR3 sequence is CSAINAGSPTDTQYF. The CDR3 region has the DNA TGCAGTGCCATTAACGCGGGATCCCCCACAGATACGCAGTATTTT.

This clonotype was observed at least ten times. The CDR3 loop is CASSLLSGQETQYF. The CDR3 bases are TGTGCCAGCAGCTTACTATCAGGGCAAGAGACCCAGTACTTC. This rearrangement joins TRBV7-9 to TRBJ2-5; D perhaps matches TRBD1 (5 bases). V was cut by 2 bases and J by 2 bases, with 9 bases left in between. The CDR3 is made up of 14 amino acids. Germline V gene sequence: CDR1 SEHNR, CDR2 FQNEAQ (reference sequence). Looking up the rest from reference TRBV7-9 and TRBJ2-5 gives the full variable domain: DTGVSQNPRHKITKRGQNVTFRCDPISEHNRLYWYRQTLGQGPEFLTYFQNEAQLEKSRLLSDRFSAERPKGSFSTLEIQRTEQGDSAMYLCASSLLSGQETQYFGPGTRLLVL.

This clonotype was picked up many times. V and J are TRBV5-8 and TRBJ2-5; a possible D gene is TRBD2 (5 bases). Germline V lookup: CDR1 SGHTS, CDR2 YDEGEE. V was trimmed by 2 bases and J by 1 base, leaving 9 bases between them. The CDR3 is 14 amino acids. Written as DNA, the CDR3 is TGTGCCAGCAGCTTTTCAGCGGCCCAAGAGACCCAGTACTTC. Protein product: CASSFSAAQETQYF. The full variable domain, rest sourced from reference TRBV5-8 and TRBJ2-5, is EAGVTQSPTHLIKTRGQQATLRCSPISGHTSVYWYQQALGLGLQFLLWYDEGEERNRGNFPPRFSGRQFPNYSSELNVNALELEDSALYLCASSFSAAQETQYFGPGTRLLVL.

This clonotype showed up many times. The CDR3 region is CASSQEGLVAYEQYF. Here the CDR3 DNA reads TGTGCCAGCAGCCAAGAGGGACTAGTAGCGTACGAGCAGTACTTC. V is TRBV4-2 and J is TRBJ2-7; 8 bases line up with TRBD2. Germline loops: CDR1 LGHNA, CDR2 YNFKEQ. The CDR3 loop spans 15 amino acids. V shed 0 bases, J shed 4 bases, and the junction held 5 bases outside the gene matches.

This clonotype appeared many times. The chain recombines TRBV12-3 or TRBV12-4 with TRBJ1-1; D gene uncertain. V gave up 6 bases and J gave up 0 bases, with 11 bases separating them. CDR3 length: 14 amino acids. CDR3 residues: CASSWTELNTEAFF. CDR3 coding DNA: TGTGCCAGCAGCTGGACGGAACTGAACACTGAAGCTTTCTTT.

This clonotype was counted ten times or more. The chain has TRBV20-1 and TRBJ1-2; the D is unclear. From germline, CDR1 is DFQATT and CDR2 SNEGSKA (reference sequence). This CDR3 has 13 residues. Trimming took 5 bases from V and 2 from J, leaving 12 bases between them. The DNA for the CDR3 is TGCAGTGCTGACCCTGGGGTGAACTATGGCTACACCTTC. Translated: CSADPGVNYGYTF.

This clonotype was counted at least ten times. V and J are TRBV6-1 and TRBJ1-1; weak D call: TRBD1 (5 bases). Trimming pared 7 bases from V and 7 bases from J, leaving 22 bases between. CDR3 size: 15 residues. Germline CDR1 and CDR2: MNHNS and SASEGT. CDR3 residues: CASTRAHLGLGEAFF. Here the CDR3 DNA reads TGTGCCAGCACCAGGGCTCATTTGGGACTAGGTGAAGCTTTCTTT.

In this sample, this clonotype turned up many times. The rearrangement uses TRBV29-1 and TRBJ2-7; D ambiguous. The CDR3 is 12 amino acids. The V gene's germline CDR1 is SQVTM and CDR2 ANQGSEA. V was pared by 0 bases and J by 2 bases, with 5 bases between. For the CDR3, the DNA is TGCAGCGTTGAAGATCTAACCTACGAGCAGTACTTC. Translating it yields CSVEDLTYEQYF.

This clonotype was seen repeatedly, ten times or more. J is TRBJ1-2 and V is TRBV2, with 8 bases fitting TRBD1. The J segment lost 7 bases and the V segment lost 5 bases, leaving 9 bases of the junction unmatched. This CDR3 is 14 amino acids long. CDR1 SNHLY and CDR2 FYNNEI come from the germline V gene. The CDR3 region is CASSPNRGFGGYTF. The CDR3 nucleotides are TGTGCCAGCAGTCCTAACAGGGGGTTTGGTGGCTACACCTTC.

This clonotype was picked up many times. V usage is TRBV24-1 and J usage is TRBJ2-5; D may be TRBD2 (6 bases). The germline V gene has CDR1 KGHDR and CDR2 SFDVKD. CDR3 length: 16 residues. The germline V and J ends were trimmed by 3 bases and 5 bases, with 18 bases remaining between them. CDR3 sequence (DNA): TGTGCCACCAGTGATGGATTTGGGACCGGAGGGGAGACCCAGTACTTC. This encodes CATSDGFGTGGETQYF.

There are many counts of this clonotype. The chain is built from TRBV7-2 and TRBJ1-1, with a weak D call TRBD1 (5 bases). CDR1 and CDR2 from the germline V gene are SGHTA and FQGNSA. CDR3 length: 14 residues. Trimming left V 0 bases short and J 6 bases short, with 11 bases between. The CDR3 region has the DNA TGTGCCAGCAGCTTAGCAGGGGCCTCCTCTGAAGCTTTCTTT. This sequence encodes CASSLAGASSEAFF.

This clonotype showed up many times. The chain combines TRBV5-6 with TRBJ2-2, with D possibly being TRBD1 or TRBD2 (5 bases each). V lost 1 base, J lost 7 bases, and 8 bases lay in between. Germline V lookup: CDR1 SGHDT, CDR2 YYEEEE. This CDR3 has 13 amino acids. CDR3 loop: CASSLWDVGELFF. Written as DNA, the CDR3 is TGTGCCAGCAGCTTGTGGGACGTCGGGGAGCTGTTTTTT.

There are many counts of this clonotype. This rearrangement joins TRBV29-1 to TRBJ1-2; the D gene is possibly TRBD1 (5 bases). V was trimmed by 6 bases and J by 2 bases, leaving 10 bases between them. The CDR3 totals 12 residues. Germline V gene data show CDR1 as SQVTM and CDR2 as ANQGSEA. The CDR3 DNA reads TGCAGCGTAGCGTGGGGGAACTATGGCTACACCTTC. Translating it yields CSVAWGNYGYTF.

This clonotype came up many times. J is TRBJ2-1 and V is TRBV5-1; D remains unclear. The CDR3 runs to 14 residues. CDR1 SGHRS and CDR2 YFSETQ come from the germline V gene. The ends were cut back, 0 bases at V and 4 bases at J, with 8 bases in the middle. The CDR3 coding sequence is TGCGCCAGCAGCTTGGGGACCTCTTACAATGAGCAGTTCTTC. The encoded protein is CASSLGTSYNEQFF.

In its sample, this clonotype was seen many times. This chain connects TRBV20-1 to TRBJ1-6, with D hard to call. Trimming removed 1 base from V and 0 bases from J, with 7 bases in between. Germline lookup yields CDR1 DFQATT and CDR2 SNEGSKA (reference sequence). The CDR3 has 15 residues. CDR3 DNA: TGCAGTGCTAGAGGGGTGAGCTCCTATAATTCACCCCTCCACTTT. Translation: CSARGVSSYNSPLHF.

This clonotype was counted many times. This sequence joins TRBV5-1 and TRBJ1-2; TRBD1 matches 12 bases. CDR3 length equals 17 residues. V gave up 2 bases and J gave up 2 bases; unmatched junction bases: 7. Germline CDR1 and CDR2: SGHRS and YFSETQ. The CDR3 DNA reads as TGCGCCAGCAGCTTCCAACCGGGACAGGGGGCGAACTATGGCTACACCTTC. Amino acid sequence: CASSFQPGQGANYGYTF. The full variable domain, its missing parts supplied by reference TRBV5-1 and TRBJ1-2, is KAGVTQTPRYLIKTRGQQVTLSCSPISGHRSVSWYQQTPGQGLQFLFEYFSETQRNKGNFPGRFSGRQFSNSRSEMNVSTLELGDSALYLCASSFQPGQGANYGYTFGSGTRLTVV.

This clonotype was counted many times. The J gene is TRBJ1-2, the V gene TRBV5-1; 8 bases agree with TRBD1. V dropped 6 bases and J dropped 3; count of bases not matched to a gene: 13. Germline loops: CDR1 SGHRS, CDR2 YFSETQ. The CDR3 has 16 residues. The CDR3 protein is CASTNRDRGEDYGYTF. In DNA, the CDR3 is TGCGCCAGCACCAACCGTGACAGGGGAGAGGACTATGGCTACACCTTC.

This chain joins TRBV28 and TRBJ2-3, with TRBD2 matching 11 bases. With V trimmed by 8 bases and J by 2 bases, 6 bases remained unmatched. Looked up from germline, CDR1 is MDHEN and CDR2 is SYDVKM. The CDR3 has 15 amino acids. The DNA for the CDR3 is TGTGCCAGCCTAAGACTAGCGGGATACACAGATACGCAGTATTTT. This encodes CASLRLAGYTDTQYF.

This clonotype was seen repeatedly, ten times or more. The J gene is TRBJ2-1, the V gene TRBV29-1, with TRBD2 matching 7 bases. The V gene end was trimmed by 1 base and the J gene end by 1 base; junction bases not matched to a gene: 7. The CDR3 extends over 16 amino acids. The germline CDR1 and CDR2 sequences are SQVTM and ANQGSEA. CDR3 sequence: CSVEAGLADSYNEQFF. As DNA, the CDR3 is TGCAGCGTTGAAGCGGGCCTAGCGGATTCCTACAATGAGCAGTTCTTC.

This clonotype has ten or more counts. The chain couples TRBV6-5 to TRBJ2-5, with D perhaps TRBD1 (5 bases). Germline V gene lookup returns CDR1 MNHEY and CDR2 SVGAGI. Trimming removed 0 bases from V and 2 bases from J, with 22 bases in between. This CDR3 contains 19 residues. This chain's CDR3 is CASSYSGWGRSRQQETQYF. The CDR3 DNA reads as TGTGCCAGCAGTTACTCCGGGTGGGGTCGTAGCCGACAGCAAGAGACCCAGTACTTC.

This clonotype has at least ten counts. This chain uses TRBV7-6 with TRBJ1-1; maybe TRBD1 (5 bases). The CDR3 loop spans 15 amino acids. V lost 3 bases, J lost 6 bases, and 17 bases lay in between. Germline V gene sequence: CDR1 SGHVS, CDR2 FNYEAQ. This chain's CDR3 is CASSFSRESGAEAFF. The CDR3 coding sequence is TGTGCCAGCAGCTTTTCCCGAGAGTCGGGGGCTGAAGCTTTCTTT.

V is TRBV2 and J is TRBJ2-2; D is undetermined. Trimming stripped 3 bases from V and 3 bases from J, with 8 bases between. The length of the CDR3 is 14 residues. The V gene's germline CDR1 is SNHLY and CDR2 FYNNEI. The CDR3 DNA is TGTGCCAGCAGTGATAACGGGTACACCGGGGAGCTGTTTTTT. It encodes CASSDNGYTGELFF. The variable domain in full, completed from reference TRBV2 and TRBJ2-2, reads EPEVTQTPSHQVTQMGQEVILRCVPISNHLYFYWYRQILGQKVEFLVSFYNNEISEKSEIFDDQFSVERPDGSNFTLKIRSTKLEDSAMYFCASSDNGYTGELFFGEGSRLTVL.

Worth noting for this clonotype: This may come from a read error, since a much larger clone is one base off. Here the CDR3 omits its conserved ending phenylalanine or tryptophan, so a read error is the likely source. The chain joins TRBV7-2 to TRBJ2-7; D unclear. CDR1 and CDR2 from the germline V gene are SGHTA and FQGNSA. V was shortened by 5 bases and J by 3 bases, with 14 bases between the two germline ends. The CDR3 has 14 amino acids. The DNA of the CDR3 is TGTGCCAGCAGCCTACTGACCGGAAACTACGAGCAGTACCTC. It codes for CASSLLTGNYEQYL.

Ten or more counts support this clonotype. The chain employs TRBV28 and TRBJ1-6; 9 nucleotides align to TRBD1. Losses at the gene ends were 5 bases for V and 7 bases for J; bases not matched to a gene: 6. The V gene's germline CDR1 is MDHEN and CDR2 SYDVKM. CDR3 length: 15 amino acids. The CDR3 reads CASSNRGQWNSPLHF. The DNA of the CDR3 is TGTGCCAGCAGTAACAGGGGGCAATGGAATTCACCCCTCCACTTT.

This clonotype was detected only a few times. The chain joins TRBV20-1 to TRBJ2-4, with D maybe TRBD2 (5 bases). Germline CDR1 DFQATT, CDR2 SNEGSKA (reference sequence). Trimming removed 0 bases from V and 1 base from J, with 16 bases in between. This CDR3 has 17 residues. In nucleotides, the CDR3 is TGCAGTGCTAGAGATTATAGTGAGGGCTACGCCAAAAACATTCAGTACTTC. Translation gives CSARDYSEGYAKNIQYF.